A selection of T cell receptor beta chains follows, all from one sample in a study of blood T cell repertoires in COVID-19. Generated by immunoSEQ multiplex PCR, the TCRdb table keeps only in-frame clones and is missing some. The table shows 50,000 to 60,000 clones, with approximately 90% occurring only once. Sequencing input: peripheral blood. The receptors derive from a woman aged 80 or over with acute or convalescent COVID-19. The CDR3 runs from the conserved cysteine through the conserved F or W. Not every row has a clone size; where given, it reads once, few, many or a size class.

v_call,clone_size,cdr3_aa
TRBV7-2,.,CASSPAGTGPVRGYTF
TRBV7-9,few,CASSSTQGAGGYTF
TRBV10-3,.,CAISESRGRATDTQYF
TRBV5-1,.,CASSLPLAGSRDEQFF
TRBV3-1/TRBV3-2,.,CASSQEGRGKNIQYF
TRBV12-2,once,CASRSGFGGAALKAFF
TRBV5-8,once,CASSWDSSTDTQYF
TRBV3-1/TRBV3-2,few,CASSTSGSGWGNEQFF
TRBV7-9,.,CASSLSFPEGYTF
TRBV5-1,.,CASSLVRLAGGRGGQFF
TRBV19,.,CASSPGDRIRVITIYF
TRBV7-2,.,CASAIGQAYGYTF
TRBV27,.,CASSFGAGGSSYEQYF
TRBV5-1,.,CASSRASGRTSYEQYF
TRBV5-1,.,CASSSGLSSYNEQFF
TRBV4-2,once,CASSPGQGANEQFF
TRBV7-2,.,CASSLARGGASYEQYF
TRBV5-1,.,CASSGGTGNTEAFF
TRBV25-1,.,CASSRREGGYTF
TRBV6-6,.,CASSYGLAGGSGELFF
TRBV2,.,CASSRTGGNYGYTF